Shown below are 22 T cell receptor beta chains from a single sample sequenced in a study of monozygotic twins with inflammatory bowel disease. From its re-call of the 5' RACE reads, TCRdb lists each CDR3 protein once, without DNA. This sample's table reports approximately 330,000 distinct CDR3 sequences. Sample: blood. Receptors originate from a human donor with ulcerative colitis or Crohn's disease, or a healthy co-twin of an affected twin (not recorded which).

V gene TRBV2 combines with J gene TRBJ2-1. Germline CDR1 and CDR2: SNHLY and FYNNEI. This CDR3 spans 15 amino acids. CDR3: CASSEESLANNEQFF.

The chain joins TRBV11-2 to TRBJ2-6; TCRdb lists TRBD1, though no DNA is available to test this call. CDR3 length: 18 residues. The germline V gene encodes CDR1 SGHAT and CDR2 FQNNGV. The CDR3 is CASRSLIRQGTGANVLTF.

CDR3 loop: CASSQTGGADGYTF. The gene calls are TRBV12-3 or TRBV12-4 and TRBJ1-2; TCRdb selects TRBD1, and the lack of DNA leaves this call unchecked. This CDR3 contains 14 residues.

This rearrangement joins TRBV20-1 to TRBJ2-1; the D gene TCRdb calls, TRBD1, cannot be checked with no DNA. Germline CDR1 is DFQATT and CDR2 is SNEGSKA (reference sequence). The CDR3 runs 15 residues. CDR3 in amino acids: CSATQGGGTYNEQFF.

The chain combines TRBV7-9 with TRBJ2-1. In germline, CDR1 is SEHNR, CDR2 FQNEAQ (reference sequence). The CDR3 contains 14 residues. The CDR3 region is CASSPRGSYNEQFF.

This rearrangement joins TRBV5-1 to TRBJ2-2; TCRdb returns TRBD1, unconfirmable since there is no DNA. Germline V CDR1 and CDR2: SGHRS, YFSETQ. This CDR3 spans 16 amino acids. The CDR3 loop is CASSLGQGALTGELFF.

The rearrangement uses TRBV11-1 and TRBJ2-1; TCRdb's D call, TRBD2, is unchecked because there is no DNA. The CDR3 is 18 amino acids. Germline loops: CDR1 SGHAT, CDR2 FQDESV (reference sequence). This CDR3 is CASSLSYLRDLAYNEQFF.

The J gene is TRBJ2-3, the V gene TRBV5-1; lacking DNA, the TRBD1 call made by TCRdb goes unchecked. Germline assignment: CDR1 SGHRS and CDR2 YFSETQ. This CDR3 region has 16 residues. The CDR3 reads CASQVRGVVDTDTQYF.

The chain recombines TRBV7-8 with TRBJ2-1; the D gene TCRdb calls, TRBD1, cannot be checked with no DNA. CDR1 is SGHVS and CDR2 is FQNEAQ in the germline V gene. The CDR3 has 15 amino acids. CDR3 sequence: CASSLAASGGNEQFF.

The chain uses TRBV29-1 and TRBJ1-1; TCRdb lists TRBD1, though no DNA is available to test this call. Germline V gene lookup returns CDR1 SQVTM and CDR2 ANQGSEA. This CDR3 has 14 residues. The CDR3 region is CSVVGTGLNTEAFF. The full variable domain, completed using reference TRBV29-1 and TRBJ1-1, is SAVISQKPSRDICQRGTSLTIQCQVDSQVTMMFWYRQQPGQSLTLIATANQGSEATYESGFVIDKFPISRPNLTFSTLTVSNMSPEDSSIYLCSVVGTGLNTEAFFGQGTRLTVV.

V usage is TRBV15 and J usage is TRBJ2-1; with no DNA, the TCRdb D assignment of TRBD1 cannot be verified. CDR3 size: 15 residues. The germline gives CDR1 LNHNV, CDR2 YYDKDF (reference sequence). The CDR3 loop reads CATSRARDQNNEQFF.

V gene TRBV10-3 combines with J gene TRBJ2-2; TCRdb gives TRBD2 as the D gene, but with no DNA this cannot be confirmed. CDR1 ENHRY and CDR2 SYGVKD come from the germline V gene. CDR3 length equals 16 residues. CDR3 sequence: CAINLGLAENTGELFF.

This chain joins TRBV7-9 and TRBJ2-2. The germline CDR1 and CDR2 sequences are SEHNR and FQNEAQ (reference sequence). CDR3 size: 12 residues. The CDR3 loop reads CASSFTAGELFF.

The chain couples TRBV12-3 or TRBV12-4 to TRBJ1-5. This CDR3 spans 15 amino acids. CDR3 amino acids: CASTWGRTISEPQHF.

The chain links TRBV4-1 to TRBJ1-2. Germline CDR1 reads MGHRA; CDR2 reads YSYEKL. The CDR3 spans 14 residues. The CDR3 here is CASRQDITNYGYTF.

This rearrangement joins TRBV12-3 or TRBV12-4 to TRBJ1-2. The CDR3 spans 16 residues. The CDR3 protein is CASTNLGLAHSYGYTF.

The chain recombines TRBV12-3 or TRBV12-4 with TRBJ2-5; TCRdb calls TRBD1, which cannot be checked without DNA. The CDR3 extends over 14 amino acids. The CDR3 loop is CASSLGTLEGTQYF.

This chain uses TRBV6-1 with TRBJ2-2; TCRdb picks TRBD1, but there is no DNA to check that call. Germline lookup yields CDR1 MNHNS and CDR2 SASEGT. The CDR3 is 16 amino acids. The chain's CDR3 is CASRGDRTPHTGELFF.

The rearrangement joins TRBV12-3 or TRBV12-4 to TRBJ1-1; TCRdb reports TRBD1, a call that lacks DNA to check it against. This CDR3 comprises 13 residues. This CDR3 is CASRGLGATEAFF.

The V and J genes are TRBV25-1 and TRBJ2-5; TCRdb picks TRBD1, but there is no DNA to check that call. CDR1 is MGHDK and CDR2 is SYGVNS in the germline V gene. The CDR3 spans 17 residues. The CDR3 protein is CASSEARTGRFGETQYF.

The rearrangement joins TRBV10-3 to TRBJ2-7; TCRdb selects TRBD2, and the lack of DNA leaves this call unchecked. The germline CDR1 and CDR2 sequences are ENHRY and SYGVKD. The CDR3 sequence is 13 residues long. The CDR3 loop is CAISGTSAYEQYF.

The chain couples TRBV27 to TRBJ1-1; absent DNA, TCRdb's TRBD1 call cannot be checked. Germline V gives CDR1 MNHEY, CDR2 SMNVEV (reference sequence). The CDR3 extends over 16 amino acids. CDR3: CASSLEDRGINTEAFF.